This T cell receptor (beta chain) came from a study of blood T cell repertoires in COVID-19. Study context: PBMCs, B-cell-depleted T cells, or T cells provided the cDNA or gDNA that made up the material.

Enrollees, roughly 18 to 90 years old, lived in approximately 24 US areas. Participants were placed into cohorts based on the clinical history they reported. This CDR3 is 17 amino acids long. Germline V gene data show CDR1 as SGHVS and CDR2 as FQNEAQ. Trimming removed 0 bases from V and 4 bases from J; junction bases left unmatched: 7. The assay was immunoSEQ multiplex PCR, and TCRdb's table has in-frame clones only and misses some. The sample carries about 160,000 clones, approximately 81% recorded once. The J gene is TRBJ2-1, the V gene TRBV7-8; 9 bases agree with TRBD2. The sequencing sample was made of PBMCs or T cells enriched from blood (not recorded which). This TCR derives from a man in his sixties who had recovered from COVID-19. The CDR3 reads CASSLAAGTSSYNEQFF. The CDR3 region has the DNA TGTGCCAGCAGCTTAGCCGCCGGGACTAGCTCGTACAATGAGCAGTTCTTC.